These 19 T cell receptor beta chains share one sample of origin, sequenced in a study of T cell responses to AZD1222 COVID-19 vaccine. Generated by immunoSEQ multiplex PCR, the TCRdb table keeps only in-frame clones and is missing some. The sample consists of 90,000 to 100,000 clones, 70% to 90% of them appearing once. The specimen was peripheral blood, collected on day 0 of AZD1222 vaccination. The source of these receptors is an adult in good health.

The chain carries TRBV6-5 and TRBJ1-1; no reliable D call. The length of the CDR3 is 13 residues. The V end lost 10 bases, the J end lost 3 bases, and 15 bases lay between the germline ends. CDR1 MNHEY and CDR2 SVGAGI come from the germline V gene. The CDR3 region is CATQAREYTEAFF. The CDR3 DNA reads TGTGCCACCCAGGCGCGGGAGTACACTGAAGCTTTCTTT.

This chain links TRBV5-1 with TRBJ1-1, with 8 bases identical to TRBD1. The germline V gene has CDR1 SGHRS and CDR2 YFSETQ. Trimming at V came to 0 bases and at J to 0 bases, leaving 7 bases not matched to a gene. The CDR3 spans 17 residues. As DNA, the CDR3 is TGCGCCAGCAGCTTGGACGCGACAGGGGAGATGAACACTGAAGCTTTCTTT. Translated, it gives CASSLDATGEMNTEAFF.

V usage is TRBV14 and J usage is TRBJ2-7; TRBD1 is a possible D gene (7 bases). V lost 0 bases to trimming and J lost 4 bases, with 13 bases between them. This CDR3 region has 15 residues. Germline-derived CDR1 and CDR2 are SGHDN and FVKESK. Written as DNA, the CDR3 is TGTGCCAGCAGCCAAGATTCTTCAGGGGGGTACGAGCAGTACTTC. This sequence encodes CASSQDSSGGYEQYF.

This chain connects TRBV27 to TRBJ2-7; D possibly corresponds to TRBD2 (5 bases). V was clipped by 8 bases and J by 4 bases, with 30 bases between them. Per the germline V gene, CDR1 is MNHEY and CDR2 is SMNVEV (reference sequence). The CDR3 has 18 amino acids. CDR3 residues: CASPLEGDNDPKLYEQYV. The CDR3 coding sequence is TGTGCCAGCCCCCTCGAGGGAGATAACGACCCTAAGCTATACGAGCAGTACGTC.

This chain connects TRBV4-3 to TRBJ2-7; TRBD2 might be the D (6 bases). The CDR3 sequence is 10 residues long. V lost 11 bases and J lost 7, with 12 bases in between. CDR1 and CDR2 from the germline V gene are LGHNA and YSLEER. CDR3 coding DNA: TGCGCCTCCCGCGGGGTTGAGCAGTACGTC. Translating it yields CASRGVEQYV.

The CDR3 DNA follows: TGTGCCAGCAGCCGATTGAACACTGAAGCTTTCTTT. Residues: CASSRLNTEAFF. The chain links TRBV12-3 or TRBV12-4 to TRBJ1-1; no definite D call. The V end lost 6 bases, the J end lost 0 bases, and 5 bases lay between the germline ends. This CDR3 has 12 residues.

The chain employs TRBV7-3 and TRBJ2-5, with 7 bases matching TRBD1. The germline CDR1 and CDR2 sequences are SGHTA and FQGTGA. There are 13 residues in the CDR3. V was clipped by 8 bases and J by 5 bases; unmatched bases: 8. The CDR3 coding sequence is TGTGCCAGCGCGACAGGGCCTGGGGAGACCCAGTACTTC. Its translation is CASATGPGETQYF.

This chain uses TRBV24-1 with TRBJ2-3; D is unclear. V lost 8 bases, J lost 4 bases, and 12 bases lay in between. Germline V CDR1 and CDR2: KGHDR, SFDVKD. The CDR3 consists of 13 residues. The CDR3 sequence: CATNRDTSDTQYF. The CDR3 nucleotides read TGTGCCACCAACCGCGACACTTCAGATACGCAGTATTTT.

The chain has TRBV12-3 or TRBV12-4 and TRBJ1-2; 7 bases agree with TRBD1. The CDR3 is made up of 13 amino acids. The ends lost 5 bases at V and 7 bases at J; junction bases unmatched: 7. DNA for the CDR3: TGTGCCAGCAGTCCCGACAGGGTTGGTGGCTACACCTTC. Translation gives CASSPDRVGGYTF.

The CDR3 DNA follows: TGCGCCAGCAGCCAAGATTCTGACCCAAATCAGCCCCAGCATTTT. Residues: CASSQDSDPNQPQHF. The V gene is TRBV4-1, the J gene TRBJ1-5; D is uncertain. Trimming cost V 0 bases and J 4 bases, with 10 bases left between them. CDR3 length: 15 residues. The germline CDR1 and CDR2 sequences are MGHRA and YSYEKL.

The chain couples TRBV18 to TRBJ1-5; D is undetermined. V lost 0 bases and J 5 bases, leaving 20 bases between the germline ends. The V gene's germline CDR1 is KGHSH and CDR2 LQKENI. The CDR3 has 18 residues. The CDR3, as DNA: TGTGCCAGCTCACCACCGTGGTCAGAGGGTTCCCCCCATCAGCCCCAGCATTTT. It is translated as CASSPPWSEGSPHQPQHF.

CDR3 sequence (DNA): TGTGCCAGCAGCCAGGACAGGGACTCCTATAATTCACCCCTCCACTTT. Translated, it gives CASSQDRDSYNSPLHF. J is TRBJ1-6 and V is TRBV7-6, with 8 bases that match TRBD1. The length of the CDR3 is 16 residues. J was trimmed by 0 bases and V by 5 bases; bases with no gene match: 3. Germline V gene lookup returns CDR1 SGHVS and CDR2 FNYEAQ.

The chain couples TRBV11-3 to TRBJ2-2, with D tentatively TRBD1 or TRBD2 (5 bases each). V was trimmed by 5 bases and J by 3 bases, leaving 10 bases between them. This CDR3 spans 14 amino acids. The germline V gene has CDR1 SGHNT and CDR2 YENEEA. CDR3 loop: CASSEGRYTGELFF. The CDR3 coding sequence is TGTGCCAGCAGCGAGGGACGGTACACCGGGGAGCTGTTTTTT.

The CDR3 nucleotides read TGTGCCAGCGGACCGGAGGGGTACAATCAGCCCCAGCATTTT. This translates into CASGPEGYNQPQHF. The rearrangement links TRBV6-5 to TRBJ1-5, with D possibly being TRBD1 (5 bases). V lost 8 bases, J lost 3 bases, and 14 bases lay in between. The length of the CDR3 is 14 residues. Germline assignment: CDR1 MNHEY and CDR2 SVGAGI.

The J gene is TRBJ2-3, the V gene TRBV7-3; 12 bases agree with TRBD2. Germline V lookup: CDR1 SGHTA, CDR2 FQGTGA. The J segment lost 2 bases and the V segment lost 4 bases, leaving 4 bases of the junction unmatched. The length of the CDR3 is 16 residues. The DNA of the CDR3 is TGTGCCAGCAGCTCAGGACTAGCGGGACACACAGATACGCAGTATTTT. It is translated as CASSSGLAGHTDTQYF.

J is TRBJ1-2 and V is TRBV6-5; 7 nucleotides line up with TRBD1. With V trimmed by 8 bases and J by 0 bases, 6 bases remained unmatched. The CDR3 is made up of 14 amino acids. Germline CDR1 MNHEY, CDR2 SVGAGI. The CDR3 bases are TGTGCCAGCGACCGACAGGGTACTAACTATGGCTACACCTTC. Its translation: CASDRQGTNYGYTF.

The rearrangement joins TRBV27 to TRBJ2-5; a weak D match, TRBD2 (5 bases). Germline V CDR1 and CDR2: MNHEY, SMNVEV (reference sequence). This CDR3 region has 15 residues. The V end was cut by 6 bases, the J end by 1 base, with 15 bases between. The CDR3 reads CASSPVSTSQETQYF. Here the CDR3 DNA reads TGTGCCAGCAGCCCCGTCTCTACTAGCCAAGAGACCCAGTACTTC.

This clone was detected many times. The rearrangement links TRBV6-4 to TRBJ2-2, with D possibly TRBD2 on 6 matching bases. The CDR3 is made up of 15 amino acids. Germline loops: CDR1 MRHNA, CDR2 SNTAGT. V was trimmed by 3 bases and J by 6 bases, leaving 14 bases between them. The CDR3 loop reads CASSEGRDGAGELFF. The CDR3 DNA follows: TGTGCCAGCAGTGAGGGGCGGGATGGCGCCGGGGAGCTGTTTTTT.

This clone was seen repeatedly, ten times or more. This chain links TRBV7-3 with TRBJ1-1, with 8 nucleotides matching TRBD1. In germline, CDR1 is SGHTA, CDR2 FQGTGA. V shed 5 bases, J shed 7 bases, and the junction held 9 bases outside the gene matches. CDR3 size: 14 residues. This chain's CDR3 is CASSIQPGQDEAFF. In DNA, the CDR3 is TGTGCCAGCAGCATACAACCGGGACAGGATGAAGCTTTCTTT.